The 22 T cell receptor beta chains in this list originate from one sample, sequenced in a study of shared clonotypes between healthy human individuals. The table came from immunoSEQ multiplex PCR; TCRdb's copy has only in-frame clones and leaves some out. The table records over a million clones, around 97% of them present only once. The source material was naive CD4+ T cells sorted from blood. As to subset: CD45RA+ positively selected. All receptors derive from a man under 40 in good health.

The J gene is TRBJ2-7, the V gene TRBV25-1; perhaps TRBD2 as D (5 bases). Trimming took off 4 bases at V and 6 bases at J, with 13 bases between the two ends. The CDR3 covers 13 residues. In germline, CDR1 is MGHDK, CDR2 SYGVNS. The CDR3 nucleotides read TGTGCCAGCAGTGGCGAGGGTCTTGGCGAGCAGTACTTC. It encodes CASSGEGLGEQYF.

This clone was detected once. In nucleotides, the CDR3 is TGTGCCAGCAGTTTAGGAGCGGGAGGTCCCTACAATGAGCAGTTCTTC. The encoded protein is CASSLGAGGPYNEQFF. The rearrangement links TRBV28 to TRBJ2-1, with 9 bases fitting TRBD2. Germline loops: CDR1 MDHEN, CDR2 SYDVKM. This CDR3 spans 16 amino acids. Germline trimming cut 2 bases from V and 2 bases from J; bases unmatched to any gene: 4.

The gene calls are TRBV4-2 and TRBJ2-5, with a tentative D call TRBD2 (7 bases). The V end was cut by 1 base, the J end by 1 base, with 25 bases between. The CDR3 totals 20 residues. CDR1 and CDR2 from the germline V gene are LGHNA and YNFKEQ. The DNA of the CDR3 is TGTGCCAGCAGCCAAGCCGACCTGGGGGGGCGCAAGGGAATCCAAGAGACCCAGTACTTC. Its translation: CASSQADLGGRKGIQETQYF.

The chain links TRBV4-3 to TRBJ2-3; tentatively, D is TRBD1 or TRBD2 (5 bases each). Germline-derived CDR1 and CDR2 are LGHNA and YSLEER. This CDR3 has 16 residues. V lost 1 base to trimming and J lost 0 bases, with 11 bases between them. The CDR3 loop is CASSQVGGTSTDTQYF. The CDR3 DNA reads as TGCGCCAGCAGCCAAGTTGGGGGAACTAGCACAGATACGCAGTATTTT.

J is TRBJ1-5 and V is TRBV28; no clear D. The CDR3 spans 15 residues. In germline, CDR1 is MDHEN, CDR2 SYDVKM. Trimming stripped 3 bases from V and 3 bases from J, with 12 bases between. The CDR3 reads CASSFGSPFNQPQHF. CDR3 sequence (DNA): TGTGCCAGCAGTTTTGGTAGTCCCTTCAATCAGCCCCAGCATTTT. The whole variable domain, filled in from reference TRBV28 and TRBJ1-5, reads DVKVTQSSRYLVKRTGEKVFLECVQDMDHENMFWYRQDPGLGLRLIYFSYDVKMKEKGDIPEGYSVSREKKERFSLILESASTNQTSMYLCASSFGSPFNQPQHFGDGTRLSIL.

The CDR3 DNA reads TGTGCCAGCAGTTGGGGCGGGAATAGCAATCAGCCCCAGCATTTT. Translating gives CASSWGGNSNQPQHF. The gene calls are TRBV28 and TRBJ1-5; perhaps TRBD1 as D (5 bases). The V end lost 4 bases, the J end lost 0 bases, and 10 bases lay between the germline ends. The CDR3 consists of 15 residues. Germline V gene sequence: CDR1 MDHEN, CDR2 SYDVKM.

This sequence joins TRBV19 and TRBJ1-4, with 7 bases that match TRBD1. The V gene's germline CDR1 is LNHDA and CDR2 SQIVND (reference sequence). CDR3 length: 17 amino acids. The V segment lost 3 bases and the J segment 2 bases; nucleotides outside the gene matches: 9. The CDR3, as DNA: TGTGCCAGTAGTATCCTATACGACAGGGTCACTAATGAAAAACTGTTTTTT. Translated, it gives CASSILYDRVTNEKLFF.

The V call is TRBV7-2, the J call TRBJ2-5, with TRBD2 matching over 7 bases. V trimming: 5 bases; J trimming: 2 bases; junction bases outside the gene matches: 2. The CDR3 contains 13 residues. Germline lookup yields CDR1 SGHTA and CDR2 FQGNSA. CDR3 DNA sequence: TGTGCCAGCAGCAAGGGACTACAAGAGACCCAGTACTTC. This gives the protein CASSKGLQETQYF.

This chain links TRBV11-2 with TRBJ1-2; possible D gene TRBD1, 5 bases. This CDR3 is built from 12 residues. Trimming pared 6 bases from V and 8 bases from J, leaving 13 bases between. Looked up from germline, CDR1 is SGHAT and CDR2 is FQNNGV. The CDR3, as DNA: TGTGCCAGCAGTAAGGGGAGGGGAGGCTACACCTTC. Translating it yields CASSKGRGGYTF.

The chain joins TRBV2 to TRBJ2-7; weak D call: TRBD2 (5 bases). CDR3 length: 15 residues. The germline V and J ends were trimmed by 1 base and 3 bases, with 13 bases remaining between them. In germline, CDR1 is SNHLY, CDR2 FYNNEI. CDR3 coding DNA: TGTGCCAGCAGTGAAGGCGGTAGCGTAGACTACGAGCAGTACTTC. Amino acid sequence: CASSEGGSVDYEQYF.

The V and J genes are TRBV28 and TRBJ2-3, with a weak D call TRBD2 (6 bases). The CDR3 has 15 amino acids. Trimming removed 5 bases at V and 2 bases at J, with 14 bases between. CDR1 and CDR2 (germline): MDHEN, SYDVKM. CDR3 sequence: CASSPQGGFTDTQYF. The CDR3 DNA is TGTGCCAGCAGTCCCCAGGGAGGATTCACAGATACGCAGTATTTT.

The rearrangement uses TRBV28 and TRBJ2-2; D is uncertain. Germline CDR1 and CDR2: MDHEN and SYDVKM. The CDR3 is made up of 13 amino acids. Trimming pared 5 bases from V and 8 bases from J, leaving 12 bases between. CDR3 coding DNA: TGTGCCAGCAGTCCCCCCCAAGAAGGGGAGCTGTTTTTT. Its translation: CASSPPQEGELFF.

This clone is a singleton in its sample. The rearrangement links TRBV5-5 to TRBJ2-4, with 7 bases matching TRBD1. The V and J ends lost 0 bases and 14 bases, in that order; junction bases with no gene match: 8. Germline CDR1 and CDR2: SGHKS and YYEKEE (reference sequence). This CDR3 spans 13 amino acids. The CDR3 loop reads CASSLARGRREYF. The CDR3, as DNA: TGTGCCAGCAGCTTGGCGAGGGGGCGAAGGGAGTACTTC.

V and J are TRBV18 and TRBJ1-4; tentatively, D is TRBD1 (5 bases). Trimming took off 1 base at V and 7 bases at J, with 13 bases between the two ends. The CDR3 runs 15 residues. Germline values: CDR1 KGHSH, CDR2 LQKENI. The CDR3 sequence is CASSPRGREGEKLFF. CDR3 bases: TGTGCCAGCTCACCACGTGGCAGGGAGGGTGAAAAACTGTTTTTT.

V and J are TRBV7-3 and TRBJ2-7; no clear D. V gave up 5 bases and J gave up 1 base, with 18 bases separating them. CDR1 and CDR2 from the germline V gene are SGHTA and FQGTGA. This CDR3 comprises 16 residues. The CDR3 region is CASSVRADSSSYEQYF. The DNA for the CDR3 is TGTGCCAGCAGCGTAAGAGCAGACTCTTCTTCCTACGAGCAGTACTTC.

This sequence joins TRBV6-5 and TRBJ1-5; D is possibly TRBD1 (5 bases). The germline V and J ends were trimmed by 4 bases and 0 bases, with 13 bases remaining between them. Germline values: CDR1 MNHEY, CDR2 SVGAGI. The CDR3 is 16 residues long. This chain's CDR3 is CASSSRRQPSNQPQHF. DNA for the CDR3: TGTGCCAGCAGTTCAAGGCGACAGCCTAGCAATCAGCCCCAGCATTTT.

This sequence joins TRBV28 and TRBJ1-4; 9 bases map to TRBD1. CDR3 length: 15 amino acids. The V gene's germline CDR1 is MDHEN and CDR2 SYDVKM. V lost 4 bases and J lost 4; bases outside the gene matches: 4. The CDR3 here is CASSYSGQGNEKLFF. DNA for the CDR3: TGTGCCAGCAGTTACTCGGGACAGGGTAATGAAAAACTGTTTTTT.

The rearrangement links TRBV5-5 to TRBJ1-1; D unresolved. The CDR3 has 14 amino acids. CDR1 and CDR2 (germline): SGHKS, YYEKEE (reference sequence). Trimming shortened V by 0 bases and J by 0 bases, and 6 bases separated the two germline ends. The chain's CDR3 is CASSLVAMNTEAFF. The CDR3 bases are TGTGCCAGCAGCTTGGTAGCAATGAACACTGAAGCTTTCTTT.

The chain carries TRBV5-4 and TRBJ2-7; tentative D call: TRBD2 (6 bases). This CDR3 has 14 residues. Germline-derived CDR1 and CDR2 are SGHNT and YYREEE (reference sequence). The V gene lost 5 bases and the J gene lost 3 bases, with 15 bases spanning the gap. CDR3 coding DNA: TGTGCCAGCAGTTCTAGCGCCTATAACTACGAGCAGTACTTC. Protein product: CASSSSAYNYEQYF.

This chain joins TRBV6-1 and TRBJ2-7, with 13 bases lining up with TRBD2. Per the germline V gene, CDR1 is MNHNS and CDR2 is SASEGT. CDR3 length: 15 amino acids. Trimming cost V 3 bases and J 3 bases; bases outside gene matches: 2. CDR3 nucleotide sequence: TGTGCCAGCAGTGACAGGACTAGCGGGAGCTACGAGCAGTACTTC. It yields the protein CASSDRTSGSYEQYF.

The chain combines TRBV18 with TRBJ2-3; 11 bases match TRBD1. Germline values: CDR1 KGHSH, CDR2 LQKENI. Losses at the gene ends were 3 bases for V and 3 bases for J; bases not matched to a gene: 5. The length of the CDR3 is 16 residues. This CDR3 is CASSPGTGGITDTQYF. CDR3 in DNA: TGTGCCAGCTCACCCGGGACAGGGGGGATTACAGATACGCAGTATTTT.

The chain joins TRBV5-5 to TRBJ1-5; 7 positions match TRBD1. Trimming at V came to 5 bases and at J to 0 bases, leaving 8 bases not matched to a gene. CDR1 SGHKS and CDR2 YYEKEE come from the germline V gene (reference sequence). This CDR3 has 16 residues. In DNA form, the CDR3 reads TGTGCCAGCAGTACGGACAGGCATAATAGCAATCAGCCCCAGCATTTT. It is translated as CASSTDRHNSNQPQHF.